One TCR beta chain is described in this entry. This sample was included in a study of blood T cell repertoires in COVID-19. Across the study: The samples span acute and convalescent COVID-19 from the United States, Italy and Spain. T cells, B-cell-depleted T cells, or PBMCs supplied cDNA or gDNA.

This CDR3 region has 16 residues. CDR1 SEHNR and CDR2 FQNEAQ come from the germline V gene (reference sequence). The V and J ends lost 1 base and 1 base respectively, with 13 bases between them. Per the original data handling: Amplified reference gene primers provided the basis for estimating nucleated cell counts. Profiled with immunoSEQ multiplex PCR; TCRdb holds only in-frame clones, not every one. That table supplies the V and J calls and clone size; D and trimming were determined from the DNA. The sample lists about 200,000 clones, about nine tenths occurring once. This sequence originates from a woman aged 45-65 years with acute or convalescent COVID-19. Input material: peripheral blood. The chain carries TRBV7-9 and TRBJ2-5; D may be TRBD2 (6 bases). CDR3 in amino acids: CASSLEDLGGQETQYF. Written as DNA, the CDR3 is TGTGCCAGCAGCTTAGAGGATTTGGGGGGCCAAGAGACCCAGTACTTC.